These T cell receptor beta chains were read from a single sample in a study of T cell repertoires in cytomegalovirus infection. Their specific antigens are unknown. TCRdb recomputed calls from the reads with MiXCR, one row per CDR3 protein. The table has 150,000 to 200,000 distinct CDR3 sequences, about 20% seen once. The sequences come from CD8+ T cells from cultured PBMCs, collected from culture after CMV antigen stimulation. The receptors shown here come from a human donor in good health (CMV status not recorded). Some clones in this sample may be carry-over from other donors' samples. The CDR3 runs from the conserved cysteine through the conserved F or W. A D gene is named only where the DNA matches it firmly. Where a row states a size, it is once, few, many or the class of an expanded clone; other rows omit it.

clone_size,j_call,d_call,v_call,cdr3_nt,cdr3_aa
.,TRBJ2-7,TRBD2,TRBV18,TGTGCCAGCTCACCTAGCGGGGGAAGCTACGAGCAGTACTTC,CASSPSGGSYEQYF
few,TRBJ2-5,.,TRBV9,TGTGCCAGCAGCGTGCAGGACAGTTCTGGAGAGACCCAGTACTTC,CASSVQDSSGETQYF
few,TRBJ1-4,.,TRBV5-5,TGTGCCAGCAGCTTTCAGGGACACGCTAATGAAAAACTGTTTTTT,CASSFQGHANEKLFF
.,TRBJ1-2,.,TRBV4-3,TGCGCCAGCAGCCAGCCAGGGCTCGGTAACTATGGCTACACCTTC,CASSQPGLGNYGYTF
.,TRBJ2-1,TRBD2,TRBV6-2/TRBV6-3,TGTGCCAGCACCCACGGGGCTAGCGGGGGGCCCTACAATGAGCAGTTCTTC,CASTHGASGGPYNEQFF
.,TRBJ1-4,TRBD1,TRBV28,TGTGCCAGCAGTTGGGACAGTAATCTTGAAAAACTGTTTTTT,CASSWDSNLEKLFF
.,TRBJ2-3,.,TRBV7-2,TGTGCCAGCAGCTTAACTAGACCAGATACGCAGTATTTT,CASSLTRPDTQYF
few,TRBJ2-5,.,TRBV7-2,TGTGCCAGCAGCGCCGGCCCCTGGACAGAAAAAGAGACCCAGTACTTC,CASSAGPWTEKETQYF
few,TRBJ2-1,TRBD1,TRBV7-9,TGTGCCAGCAGCACATACCCGCAGGGGGCAGAGTACAATGAGCAGTTCTTC,CASSTYPQGAEYNEQFF
few,TRBJ1-6,.,TRBV7-2,TGTGCCAGCAGCTTAACAGGGTATTCACCCCTCCACTTT,CASSLTGYSPLHF
.,TRBJ2-3,TRBD2,TRBV19,TGTGCCAGTACGCGCGGGGGGGCGGCAGATACGCAGTATTTT,CASTRGGAADTQYF
many,TRBJ2-7,.,TRBV15,TGTGCCACCAGCAGAGATAGGAGTCACGAGCAGTACTTC,CATSRDRSHEQYF
.,TRBJ1-2,.,TRBV7-9,TGTGCCAGCAGCCCGACACAGGGACGGAAGGGCTACACCTTC,CASSPTQGRKGYTF
.,TRBJ1-4,.,TRBV9,TGTGCCAGCAGCGTAGGCGGGGGTATGGCAAAACTGTTTTTT,CASSVGGGMAKLFF
.,TRBJ1-5,.,TRBV27,TGTGCCAGCAGTTTGTCCGGAGGTCAGCCCCAGCATTTT,CASSLSGGQPQHF
.,TRBJ1-3,.,TRBV7-2,TGTGCCAGCAGCTTTGTGCCCTCTAACAGTGACGAAAACACCATATATTTT,CASSFVPSNSDENTIYF
few,TRBJ2-2,.,TRBV27,TGTGCCAGCAGTCCCCGACGGTTGAACACCGGGGAGCTGTTTTTT,CASSPRRLNTGELFF
few,TRBJ2-1,TRBD2,TRBV24-1,TGTGCCACCAGTGATTTTGGGGACTACTACAATGAGCAGTTCTTC,CATSDFGDYYNEQFF
few,TRBJ2-5,TRBD2,TRBV7-2,TGTGCCAGCAGCCTGAGCGGGGGCTACCAAGAGACCCAGTACTTC,CASSLSGGYQETQYF
medium-sized,TRBJ2-7,.,TRBV4-1,TGCGCCAGCAGCCAAGTAGTAGTGATCGAGGCAGTAAAGTGGAAGCAGTACTTC,CASSQVVVIEAVKWKQYF
many,TRBJ2-7,.,TRBV7-2,TGTGCCAGCAGCCCCCAGGGCACAGGGCCCCTACTATACGAGCAGTACTTC,CASSPQGTGPLLYEQYF
few,TRBJ2-3,TRBD2,TRBV6-5,TGTGCCAGCAGTTACAGCGGGGGGGACACTAGCACAGATACGCAGTATTTT,CASSYSGGDTSTDTQYF
.,TRBJ2-7,.,TRBV12-3/TRBV12-4,TGTGCCAGTAGGCAGGGCCGCTACGAGCAGTACTTC,CASRQGRYEQYF
.,TRBJ2-3,TRBD2,TRBV9,TGTGCCAGCAGCCCCTTCACGGGGGGGAGCACAGATACGCAGTATTTT,CASSPFTGGSTDTQYF
.,TRBJ2-5,.,TRBV7-8,TGTGCCAGCAGCTTAGCGTGGCAGTCATACCAAGAGACCCAGTACTTC,CASSLAWQSYQETQYF
.,TRBJ2-5,.,TRBV19,TGTGCCAGTAGCTCCCGACAGGGACTTACTTGGGAGACCCAGTACTTC,CASSSRQGLTWETQYF